Given below is one TCR beta chain in context. This entry comes from a study of blood T cell repertoires in COVID-19. On the study more broadly: From the United States, Italy and Spain came samples of acute and convalescent COVID-19. PBMCs, B-cell-depleted T cells, or T cells were the source of the cDNA or gDNA that made up the material.

Trimming took 2 bases from V and 2 from J; bases not matched to a gene: 5. CDR1 is SNHLY, CDR2 FYNNEI, per germline. This CDR3 has 15 amino acids. Produced via immunoSEQ multiplex PCR; TCRdb's table is partial and in-frame only. This sample has around 190,000 clones, with over 75% found just once. Those enrolled in Seattle joined during active infection and were followed longitudinally afterward. The clonotype was recovered from a man aged 50 or older with COVID-19, enrolled during active disease. The J gene is TRBJ2-5, the V gene TRBV2; TRBD2 aligns across 7 bases. Sample: peripheral blood. This CDR3 is CASSERPGGQETQYF. CDR3 coding DNA: TGTGCCAGCAGTGAAAGGCCCGGGGGGCAAGAGACCCAGTACTTC.